This is a list of T cell receptor beta chains from one sample in a study of control samples from healthy donors and cancer patients. Assay used: immunoSEQ multiplex PCR; TCRdb lists only in-frame clones, some missing. The profile shows 110,000 to 150,000 clones, roughly 90% of them singletons. The sample was blood. The source of these receptors is a young man in good health. CDR3s leave out the opening cysteine and the closing phenylalanine or tryptophan. The order of the fields is V gene, J gene, D gene, CDR3 protein. D genes are given only for firm matches.

TRBV6-5	TRBJ2-5	TRBD1	ASRKQGAQETQY
TRBV7-2	TRBJ2-1	.	ASSQQGNEQF
TRBV5-4	TRBJ2-3	.	ASRKTSTDTQY
TRBV30	TRBJ1-1	.	AWNLDRNTEAF
TRBV6-5	TRBJ1-4	.	ASSYTGESGEKLF
TRBV5-4	TRBJ2-5	TRBD1	ASSLGQGPQETQY
TRBV14	TRBJ1-3	.	ASSLPGNSGNTIY
TRBV2	TRBJ2-3	TRBD2	ASSGPRLAGTSTDTQY
TRBV7-2	TRBJ1-6	.	ASSFGGGRRGNSPLH
TRBV19	TRBJ2-3	TRBD2	ASTSTSGGYTDTQY
TRBV19	TRBJ2-2	.	ASRRDLNTGELF
TRBV6-2/TRBV6-3	TRBJ2-4	TRBD2	ASSDRLAGGSDIQY
TRBV27	TRBJ1-5	TRBD1	ASSLDRGLGQPQH
TRBV19	TRBJ2-7	.	ASSIGNRPSGEQY
TRBV10-3	TRBJ2-7	.	ATQPNRSHEQY
TRBV6-5	TRBJ2-7	TRBD1	ASSYSTGGSYEQY
TRBV9	TRBJ1-6	.	ASSDRPMIRGVSPLH
TRBV4-3	TRBJ2-2	TRBD1	ASSQETGSNTGELF
TRBV5-1	TRBJ2-7	TRBD2	ASSLLASGNHEQY
TRBV11-3	TRBJ2-5	TRBD2	ASSSDGGGRLETQY
TRBV18	TRBJ2-7	.	ASSSGLEYYEQY
TRBV18	TRBJ2-7	TRBD1	ASSPPGTGKGEQY
TRBV7-8	TRBJ2-3	TRBD2	ASSERTSGGRDTQY
TRBV5-6	TRBJ2-1	TRBD1	ASSPGGQATANEQF
TRBV19	TRBJ1-5	TRBD1	ASRGGQGDQPQH
TRBV11-3	TRBJ2-1	TRBD2	ASSLEREGLGEQF
TRBV6-2/TRBV6-3	TRBJ2-3	.	ASSREEDTQY
TRBV24-1	TRBJ2-1	.	ATCSTLLKWRQF
TRBV4-3	TRBJ1-2	.	ASSRSRKGRGYT
TRBV9	TRBJ2-2	.	ASSDDGLGTGELF
TRBV5-4	TRBJ2-2	.	ASSPVDSNTGELF
TRBV20-1	TRBJ1-1	TRBD1	SASSGGVTEAF
TRBV5-5	TRBJ1-5	.	ASSLGGTHGDNQPQH
TRBV7-2	TRBJ1-3	.	ASSLGGNTIY
TRBV9	TRBJ2-1	TRBD2	ASSVGGTAGGYNEQF
TRBV12-5	TRBJ2-3	.	ASGLQGNTQY
TRBV10-3	TRBJ1-1	.	AIRAELNTEAF
TRBV9	TRBJ2-7	.	ASSVVDGPQGEQY
TRBV6-6	TRBJ2-5	.	ASNTGNEETQY
TRBV2	TRBJ2-1	.	ASNYRETSSYNEQF
TRBV29-1	TRBJ2-3	.	SVVGATYGDTQY
TRBV5-4	TRBJ1-1	.	ASSFEQDTEAF
TRBV29-1	TRBJ2-2	.	SVEGVGPLGTGELF